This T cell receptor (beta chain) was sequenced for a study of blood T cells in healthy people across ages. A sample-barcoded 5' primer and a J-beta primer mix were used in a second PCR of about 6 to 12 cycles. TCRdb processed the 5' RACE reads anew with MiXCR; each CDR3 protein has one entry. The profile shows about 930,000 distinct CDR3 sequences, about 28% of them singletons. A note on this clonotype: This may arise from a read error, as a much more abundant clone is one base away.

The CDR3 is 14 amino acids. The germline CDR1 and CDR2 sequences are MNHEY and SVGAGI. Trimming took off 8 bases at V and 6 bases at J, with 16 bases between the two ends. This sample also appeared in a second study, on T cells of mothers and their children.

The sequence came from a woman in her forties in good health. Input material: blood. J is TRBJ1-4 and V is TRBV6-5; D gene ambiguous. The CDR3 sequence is CASSLVRRDEKLFF. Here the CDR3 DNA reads TGTGCCAGCTCATTAGTACGGCGGGATGAAAAACTGTTTTTT.